Sequencing of this TCR beta chain was carried out in a study of OX40 agonist ivuxolimab in advanced cancers. Overall study findings and caveats: At 0.1-3.0 mg/kg, partial responders had clonal expansion among the lowest observed.

Researchers took blood at baseline, on cycle 4 day 1, and on cycle 7 day 1. As concerns this clone: Its antigen is as yet unknown.

The method was immunoSEQ multiplex PCR; TCRdb's version includes in-frame clones alone and lacks a portion of them. The sample gives about 46,000 clones, over 75% of which show up once; roughly 10% is in the top ten. Germline assignment: CDR1 MNHNY and CDR2 SVGAGI (reference sequence). V was clipped by 6 bases and J by 5 bases, with 14 bases between them. This CDR3 has 13 amino acids. The V call is TRBV6-6, the J call TRBJ2-7, with unresolved D. This receptor was identified in an adult with an advanced solid tumor such as melanoma, head and neck, liver or kidney cancer. The sample here was CD4+ or CD8+ T cells sorted from blood, taken in a trial of the OX40 agonist ivuxolimab. The CDR3 spells CASSHRSADEQYF. DNA of the CDR3: TGTGCCAGCAGCCATAGATCGGCCGACGAGCAGTACTTC.